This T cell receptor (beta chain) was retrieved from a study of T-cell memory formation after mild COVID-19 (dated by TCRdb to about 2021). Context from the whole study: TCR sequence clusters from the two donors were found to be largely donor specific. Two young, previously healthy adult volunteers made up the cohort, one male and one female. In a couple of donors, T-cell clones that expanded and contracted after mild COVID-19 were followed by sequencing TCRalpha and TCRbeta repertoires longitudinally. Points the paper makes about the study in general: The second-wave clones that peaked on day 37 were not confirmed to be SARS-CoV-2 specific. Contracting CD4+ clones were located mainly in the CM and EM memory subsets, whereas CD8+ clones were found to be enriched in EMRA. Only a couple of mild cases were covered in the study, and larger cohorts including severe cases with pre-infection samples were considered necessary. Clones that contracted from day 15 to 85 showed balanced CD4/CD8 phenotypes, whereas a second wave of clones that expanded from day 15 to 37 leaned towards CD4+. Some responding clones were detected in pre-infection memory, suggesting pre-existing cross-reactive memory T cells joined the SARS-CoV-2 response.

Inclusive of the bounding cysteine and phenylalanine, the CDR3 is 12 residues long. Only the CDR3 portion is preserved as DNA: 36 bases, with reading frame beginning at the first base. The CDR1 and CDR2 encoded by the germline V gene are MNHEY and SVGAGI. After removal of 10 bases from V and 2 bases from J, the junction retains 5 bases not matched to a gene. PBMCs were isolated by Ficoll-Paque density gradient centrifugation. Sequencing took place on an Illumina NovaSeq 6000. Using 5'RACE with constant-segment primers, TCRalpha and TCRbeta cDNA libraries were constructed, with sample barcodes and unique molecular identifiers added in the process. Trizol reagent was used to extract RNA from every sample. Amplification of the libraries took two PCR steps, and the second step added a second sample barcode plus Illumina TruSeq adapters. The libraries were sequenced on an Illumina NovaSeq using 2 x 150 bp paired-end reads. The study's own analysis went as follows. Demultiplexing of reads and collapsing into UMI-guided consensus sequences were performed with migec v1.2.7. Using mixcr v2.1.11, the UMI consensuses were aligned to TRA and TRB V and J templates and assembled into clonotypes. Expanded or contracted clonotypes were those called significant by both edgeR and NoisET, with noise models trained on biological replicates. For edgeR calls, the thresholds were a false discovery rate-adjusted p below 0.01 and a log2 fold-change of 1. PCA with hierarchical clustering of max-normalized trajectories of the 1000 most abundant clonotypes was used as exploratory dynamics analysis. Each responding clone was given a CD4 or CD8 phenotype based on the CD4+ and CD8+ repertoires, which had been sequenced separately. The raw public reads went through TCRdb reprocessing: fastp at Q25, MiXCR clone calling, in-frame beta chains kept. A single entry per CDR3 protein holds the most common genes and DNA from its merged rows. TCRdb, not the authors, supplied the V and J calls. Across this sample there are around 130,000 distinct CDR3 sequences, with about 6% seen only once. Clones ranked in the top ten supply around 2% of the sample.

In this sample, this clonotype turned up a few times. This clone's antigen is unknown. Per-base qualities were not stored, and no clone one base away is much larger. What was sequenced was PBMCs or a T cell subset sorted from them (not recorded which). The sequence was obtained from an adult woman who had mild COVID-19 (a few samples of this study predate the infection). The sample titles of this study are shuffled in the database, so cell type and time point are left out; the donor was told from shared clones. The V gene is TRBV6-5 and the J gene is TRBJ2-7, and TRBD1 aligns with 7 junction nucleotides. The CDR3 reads CATKGQPYEQYF. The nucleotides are TGTGCCACCAAGGGACAGCCCTACGAGCAGTACTTC.